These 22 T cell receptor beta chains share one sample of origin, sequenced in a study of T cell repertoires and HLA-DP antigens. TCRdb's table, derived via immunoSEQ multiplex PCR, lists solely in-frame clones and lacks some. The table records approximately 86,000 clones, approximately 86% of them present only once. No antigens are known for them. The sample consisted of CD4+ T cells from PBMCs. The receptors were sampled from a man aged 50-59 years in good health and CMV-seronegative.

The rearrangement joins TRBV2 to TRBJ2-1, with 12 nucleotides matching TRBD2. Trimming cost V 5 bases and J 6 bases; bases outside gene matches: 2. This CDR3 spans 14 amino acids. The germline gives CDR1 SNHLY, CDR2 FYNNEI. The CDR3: CASSSTSGGNEQFF. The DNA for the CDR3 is TGTGCCAGCAGTTCGACTAGCGGGGGCAATGAGCAGTTCTTC.

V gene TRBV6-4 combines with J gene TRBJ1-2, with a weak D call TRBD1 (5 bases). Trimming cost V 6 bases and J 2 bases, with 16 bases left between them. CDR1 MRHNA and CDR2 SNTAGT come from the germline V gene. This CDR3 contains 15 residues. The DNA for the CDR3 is TGTGCCAGCAGAGAGACGGGACGGGCAAACTATGGCTACACCTTC. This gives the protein CASRETGRANYGYTF.

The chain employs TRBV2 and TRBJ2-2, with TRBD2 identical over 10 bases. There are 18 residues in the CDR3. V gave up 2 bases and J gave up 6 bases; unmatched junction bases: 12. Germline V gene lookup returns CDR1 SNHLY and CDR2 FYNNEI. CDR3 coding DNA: TGTGCCAGCAGTGAACTTCCTAGCGGGAGAGGTCTAGCCGGGGAGCTGTTTTTT. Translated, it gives CASSELPSGRGLAGELFF.

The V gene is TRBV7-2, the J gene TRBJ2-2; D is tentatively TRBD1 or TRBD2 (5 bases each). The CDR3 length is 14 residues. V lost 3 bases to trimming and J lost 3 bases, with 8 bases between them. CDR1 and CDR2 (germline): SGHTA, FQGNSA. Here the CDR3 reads CASSFRGDTGELFF. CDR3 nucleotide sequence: TGTGCCAGCAGCTTTCGAGGGGACACCGGGGAGCTGTTTTTT.

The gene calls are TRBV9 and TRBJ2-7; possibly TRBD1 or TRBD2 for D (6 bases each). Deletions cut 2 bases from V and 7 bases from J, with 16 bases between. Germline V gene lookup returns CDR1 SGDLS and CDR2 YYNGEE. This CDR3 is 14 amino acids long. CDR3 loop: CASSVDSGLGEQYF. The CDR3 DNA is TGTGCCAGCAGCGTGGACAGCGGGTTAGGAGAGCAGTACTTC.

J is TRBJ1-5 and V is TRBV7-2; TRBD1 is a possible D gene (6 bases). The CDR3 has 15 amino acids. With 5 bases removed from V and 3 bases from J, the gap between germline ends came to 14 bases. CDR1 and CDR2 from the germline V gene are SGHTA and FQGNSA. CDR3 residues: CASSLQGIVNQPQHF. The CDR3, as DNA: TGTGCCAGCAGCCTCCAGGGGATCGTCAATCAGCCCCAGCATTTT. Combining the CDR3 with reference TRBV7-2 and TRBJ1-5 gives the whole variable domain GAGVSQSPSNKVTEKGKDVELRCDPISGHTALYWYRQSLGQGLEFLIYFQGNSAPDKSGLPSDRFSAERTGGSVSTLTIQRTQQEDSAVYLCASSLQGIVNQPQHFGDGTRLSIL.

The CDR3 DNA sequence: TGTGCCAGCAGTAACCGGGACAGGCCCTACGAGCAGTACTTC. Its translation is CASSNRDRPYEQYF. The gene calls are TRBV6-5 and TRBJ2-7; 8 bases match TRBD1. This CDR3 comprises 14 residues. Germline V gives CDR1 MNHEY, CDR2 SVGAGI. V lost 5 bases, J lost 2 bases, and 5 bases stayed unmatched.

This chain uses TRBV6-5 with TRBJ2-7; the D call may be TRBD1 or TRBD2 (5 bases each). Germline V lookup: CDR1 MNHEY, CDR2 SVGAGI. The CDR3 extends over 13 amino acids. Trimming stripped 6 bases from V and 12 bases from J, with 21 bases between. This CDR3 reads CASSPTGQAEPYF. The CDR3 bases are TGTGCCAGCAGCCCCACGGGGCAGGCTGAACCGTACTTC.

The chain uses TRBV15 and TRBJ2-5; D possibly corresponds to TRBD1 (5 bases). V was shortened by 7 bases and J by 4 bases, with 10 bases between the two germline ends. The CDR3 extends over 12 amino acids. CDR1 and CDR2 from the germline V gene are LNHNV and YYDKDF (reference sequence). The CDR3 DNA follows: TGTGCCACCACCCGGCAGGGAGAGACCCAGTACTTC. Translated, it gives CATTRQGETQYF.

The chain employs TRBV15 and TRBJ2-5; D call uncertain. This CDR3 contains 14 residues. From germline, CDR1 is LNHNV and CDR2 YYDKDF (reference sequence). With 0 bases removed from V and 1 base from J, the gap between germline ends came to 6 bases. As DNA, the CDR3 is TGTGCCACCAGCAGAGATCCGGGCCAAGAGACCCAGTACTTC. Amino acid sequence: CATSRDPGQETQYF.

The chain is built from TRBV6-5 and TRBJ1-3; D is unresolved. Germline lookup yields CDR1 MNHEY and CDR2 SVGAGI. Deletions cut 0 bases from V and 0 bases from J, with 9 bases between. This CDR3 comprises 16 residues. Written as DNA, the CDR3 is TGTGCCAGCAGTTACTCTCAGGCCCTCTCTGGAAACACCATATATTTT. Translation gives CASSYSQALSGNTIYF.

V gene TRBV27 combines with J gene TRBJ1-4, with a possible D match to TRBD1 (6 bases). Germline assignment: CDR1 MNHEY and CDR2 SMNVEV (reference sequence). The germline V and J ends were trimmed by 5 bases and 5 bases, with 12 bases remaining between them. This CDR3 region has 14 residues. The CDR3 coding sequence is TGTGCCAGCAGTAGATCAGGGGAGAATGAAAAACTGTTTTTT. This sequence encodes CASSRSGENEKLFF. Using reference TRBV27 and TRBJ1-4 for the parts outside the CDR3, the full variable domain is EAQVTQNPRYLITVTGKKLTVTCSQNMNHEYMSWYRQDPGLGLRQIYYSMNVEVTDKGDVPEGYKVSRKEKRNFPLILESPSPNQTSLYFCASSRSGENEKLFFGSGTQLSVL.

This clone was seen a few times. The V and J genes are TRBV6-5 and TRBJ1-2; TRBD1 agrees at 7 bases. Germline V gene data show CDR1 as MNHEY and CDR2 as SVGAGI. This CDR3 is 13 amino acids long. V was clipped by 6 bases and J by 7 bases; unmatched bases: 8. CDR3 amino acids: CASSNRGRGGYTF. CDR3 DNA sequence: TGTGCCAGCAGCAATAGGGGGCGCGGTGGCTACACCTTC.

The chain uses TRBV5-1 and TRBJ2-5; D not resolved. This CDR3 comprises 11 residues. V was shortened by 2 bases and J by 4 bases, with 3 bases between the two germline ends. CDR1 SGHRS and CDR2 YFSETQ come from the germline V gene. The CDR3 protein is CASSLRETQYF. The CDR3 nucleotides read TGCGCCAGCAGCTTAAGAGAGACCCAGTACTTC.

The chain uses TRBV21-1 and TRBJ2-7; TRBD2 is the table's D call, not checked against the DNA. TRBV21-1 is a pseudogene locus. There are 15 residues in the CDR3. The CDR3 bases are TGTGCCAGCAGCGTTCGGTTACTCCTCCACTACGAGCAGTACTTC. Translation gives CASSVRLLLHYEQYF.

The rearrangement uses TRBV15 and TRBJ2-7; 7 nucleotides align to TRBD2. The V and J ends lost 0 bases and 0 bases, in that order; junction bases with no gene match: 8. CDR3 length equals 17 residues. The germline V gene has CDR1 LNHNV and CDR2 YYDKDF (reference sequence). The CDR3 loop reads CATSRERLALHSYEQYF. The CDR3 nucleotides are TGTGCCACCAGCAGAGAAAGACTAGCCTTACACTCCTACGAGCAGTACTTC.

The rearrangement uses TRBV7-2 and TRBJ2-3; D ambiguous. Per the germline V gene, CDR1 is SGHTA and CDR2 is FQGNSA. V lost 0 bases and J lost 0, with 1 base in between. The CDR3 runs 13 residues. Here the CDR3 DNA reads TGTGCCAGCAGCTTAGCGAGCACAGATACGCAGTATTTT. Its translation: CASSLASTDTQYF. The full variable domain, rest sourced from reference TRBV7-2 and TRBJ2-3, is GAGVSQSPSNKVTEKGKDVELRCDPISGHTALYWYRQSLGQGLEFLIYFQGNSAPDKSGLPSDRFSAERTGGSVSTLTIQRTQQEDSAVYLCASSLASTDTQYFGPGTRLTVL.

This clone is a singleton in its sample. Written as DNA, the CDR3 is TGTGCCAGCAGCTTAGTCTTCCAGGGCGGAAACGGGGAGCTGTTTTTT. Protein: CASSLVFQGGNGELFF. This sequence joins TRBV11-2 and TRBJ2-2, with D possibly TRBD1 on 5 matching bases. V gave up 1 base and J gave up 7 bases, with 16 bases separating them. CDR1 and CDR2 (germline): SGHAT, FQNNGV. The CDR3 consists of 16 residues.

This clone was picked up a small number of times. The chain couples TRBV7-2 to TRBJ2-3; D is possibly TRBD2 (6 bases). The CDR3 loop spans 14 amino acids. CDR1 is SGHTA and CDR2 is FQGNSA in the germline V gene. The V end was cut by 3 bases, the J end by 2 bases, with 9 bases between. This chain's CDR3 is CASSFSGSTDTQYF. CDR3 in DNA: TGTGCCAGCAGCTTTAGCGGTTCCACAGATACGCAGTATTTT.

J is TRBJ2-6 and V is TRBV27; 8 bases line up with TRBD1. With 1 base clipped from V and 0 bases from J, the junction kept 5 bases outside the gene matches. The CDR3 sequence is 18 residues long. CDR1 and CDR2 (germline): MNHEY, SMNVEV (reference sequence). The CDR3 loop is CASSLFGTGASGANVLTF. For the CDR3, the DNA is TGTGCCAGCAGTTTATTCGGGACAGGAGCCTCTGGGGCCAACGTCCTGACTTTC.

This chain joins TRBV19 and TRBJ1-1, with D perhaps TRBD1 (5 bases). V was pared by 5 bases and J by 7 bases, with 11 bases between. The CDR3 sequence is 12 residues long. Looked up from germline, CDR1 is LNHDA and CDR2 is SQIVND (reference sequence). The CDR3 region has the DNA TGTGCCAGTAGTTTCGACAGTAGTGAAGCTTTCTTT. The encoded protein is CASSFDSSEAFF.

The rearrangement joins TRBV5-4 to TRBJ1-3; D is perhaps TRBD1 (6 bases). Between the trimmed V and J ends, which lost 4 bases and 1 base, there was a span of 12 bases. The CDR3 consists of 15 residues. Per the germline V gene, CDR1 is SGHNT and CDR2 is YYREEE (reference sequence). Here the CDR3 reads CASSPSRGSGNTIYF. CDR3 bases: TGTGCCAGCAGCCCTTCCAGGGGTTCTGGAAACACCATATATTTT.